What follows are 18 T cell receptor beta chains derived from one specimen sequenced in a study of CD8 T cells in Susac syndrome. An amount of RNA that ranged from roughly 0.45 to 1 ug was reverse transcribed with random hexamers. Each CDR3 protein gets one entry after TCRdb re-called the immunoSEQ multiplex PCR reads with MiXCR. The sample carries a few hundred thousand distinct CDR3 sequences, 89% recorded once. Sequenced sample: CD8+ T cells from PBMCs. These TCRs come from a human donor with multiple sclerosis.

This clonotype came up a few times. J is TRBJ2-7 and V is TRBV4-1, with unresolved D. Trimming stripped 3 bases from V and 1 base from J, with 16 bases between. The CDR3 covers 16 residues. CDR1 is MGHRA, CDR2 YSYEKL, per germline. The DNA of the CDR3 is TGCGCCAGCAGCCACATTTCCGGACGGTCATCCTACGAGCAGTACTTC. The encoded protein is CASSHISGRSSYEQYF.

V and J are TRBV27 and TRBJ1-5; 7 bases match TRBD1. The V gene's germline CDR1 is MNHEY and CDR2 SMNVEV (reference sequence). The CDR3 extends over 15 amino acids. J was trimmed by 4 bases and V by 7 bases; bases with no gene match: 10. Here the CDR3 reads CASNPGTARNQPQHF. DNA of the CDR3: TGTGCCAGCAATCCGGGGACAGCGCGTAATCAGCCCCAGCATTTT.

This clonotype was observed once. CDR3 protein: CAIRGELGEVYNEQFF. The CDR3 DNA reads TGTGCCATCAGAGGGGAGCTGGGGGAAGTCTACAATGAGCAGTTCTTC. The gene calls are TRBV10-3 and TRBJ2-1, with D tentatively TRBD1 or TRBD2 (5 bases each). V was cut by 6 bases and J by 3 bases, with 18 bases left in between. Germline V lookup: CDR1 ENHRY, CDR2 SYGVKD. The CDR3 extends over 16 amino acids.

The genes are TRBV5-1 and TRBJ2-5, with D perhaps TRBD1 (5 bases). The CDR3 has 15 amino acids. Germline-derived CDR1 and CDR2 are SGHRS and YFSETQ. V lost 4 bases and J lost 4, with 17 bases in between. The CDR3 coding sequence is TGCGCCAGCAGCGACCGACAGAGCCCGGGAGAGACCCAGTACTTC. Residues: CASSDRQSPGETQYF. The variable domain in full, with the rest retrieved from reference TRBV5-1 and TRBJ2-5, is KAGVTQTPRYLIKTRGQQVTLSCSPISGHRSVSWYQQTPGQGLQFLFEYFSETQRNKGNFPGRFSGRQFSNSRSEMNVSTLELGDSALYLCASSDRQSPGETQYFGPGTRLLVL.

This rearrangement joins TRBV24-1 to TRBJ2-7; 12 nucleotides align to TRBD2. The germline CDR1 and CDR2 sequences are KGHDR and SFDVKD. V was pared by 3 bases and J by 6 bases, with 5 bases of the junction left unmatched. CDR3 length equals 15 residues. CDR3 protein: CATSDQTSGSSEQYF. Written as DNA, the CDR3 is TGTGCCACCAGTGATCAGACTAGCGGGAGCTCCGAGCAGTACTTC.

The chain uses TRBV7-8 and TRBJ2-7, with 7 bases that match TRBD1. This CDR3 spans 16 amino acids. CDR1 is SGHVS and CDR2 is FQNEAQ in the germline V gene. Losses at the gene ends were 2 bases for V and 4 bases for J; bases not matched to a gene: 11. The CDR3 region has the DNA TGTGCCAGCAGCTTACCCCTTCGACAGGGCGGGTACGAGCAGTACTTC. It translates to CASSLPLRQGGYEQYF. Combining the CDR3 with reference TRBV7-8 and TRBJ2-7 gives the whole variable domain GAGVSQSPRYKVAKRGQDVALRCDPISGHVSLFWYQQALGQGPEFLTYFQNEAQLDKSGLPSDRFFAERPEGSVSTLKIQRTQQEDSAVYLCASSLPLRQGGYEQYFGPGTRLTVT.

J is TRBJ2-7 and V is TRBV20-1; D is possibly TRBD2 (6 bases). The V end was cut by 4 bases, the J end by 2 bases, with 12 bases between. The CDR3 has 13 residues. In germline, CDR1 is DFQATT, CDR2 SNEGSKA (reference sequence). In DNA, the CDR3 is TGCAGTGCTACATTACTAGCAGCCTACGAGCAGTACTTC. Its protein product is CSATLLAAYEQYF.

V is TRBV6-5 and J is TRBJ1-1; D unresolved. Deletions cut 0 bases from V and 3 bases from J, with 5 bases between. Germline CDR1 and CDR2: MNHEY and SVGAGI. This CDR3 has 13 amino acids. This chain's CDR3 is CASSYSTDTEAFF. Here the CDR3 DNA reads TGTGCCAGCAGTTACTCGACGGACACTGAAGCTTTCTTT.

The chain links TRBV5-1 to TRBJ2-7; D might be TRBD1 or TRBD2, each matching 5 bases. CDR3 length: 14 amino acids. Trimming shortened V by 3 bases and J by 3 bases, and 13 bases separated the two germline ends. Germline V CDR1 and CDR2: SGHRS, YFSETQ. This CDR3 reads CASSSGSGGYEQYF. The CDR3 bases are TGCGCCAGCAGCTCAGGGAGTGGAGGCTACGAGCAGTACTTC.

This rearrangement joins TRBV14 to TRBJ2-1; D perhaps matches TRBD1 (5 bases). CDR1 is SGHDN, CDR2 FVKESK, per germline. The length of the CDR3 is 16 residues. The ends were cut back, 0 bases at V and 9 bases at J, with 18 bases in the middle. The CDR3 DNA sequence: TGTGCCAGCAGCCAAGACAGGGTTTCCATCCCCGGTGAGCAGTTCTTC. Translated, it gives CASSQDRVSIPGEQFF.

The J gene is TRBJ2-5, the V gene TRBV4-3, with D possibly being TRBD1 (6 bases). Trimming pared 4 bases from V and 6 bases from J, leaving 15 bases between. Germline CDR1 reads LGHNA; CDR2 reads YSLEER. The CDR3 is made up of 14 amino acids. CDR3 DNA sequence: TGCGCCAGCAGCCCCGTGGCAGGGGCCAAGACCCAGTACTTC. Its translation is CASSPVAGAKTQYF.

This rearrangement joins TRBV11-2 to TRBJ2-7; possible D gene TRBD2, 5 bases. Trimming stripped 4 bases from V and 1 base from J, with 14 bases between. Germline CDR1 reads SGHAT; CDR2 reads FQNNGV. This CDR3 has 15 amino acids. This CDR3 reads CASSSWGEGSYEQYF. CDR3 sequence (DNA): TGTGCCAGCAGCTCCTGGGGTGAGGGATCCTACGAGCAGTACTTC.

This chain uses TRBV20-1 with TRBJ2-1; TRBD1 aligns across 9 bases. There are 19 residues in the CDR3. V lost 2 bases and J lost 3; bases outside the gene matches: 17. CDR1 is DFQATT and CDR2 is SNEGSKA in the germline V gene (reference sequence). CDR3 in DNA: TGCAGTGCTAGACCAAAGAGACACCCCGGGACAGGGTACTACAATGAGCAGTTCTTC. It encodes CSARPKRHPGTGYYNEQFF.

The V call is TRBV18, the J call TRBJ2-7; D not certain. Germline lookup yields CDR1 KGHSH and CDR2 LQKENI. Trimming removed 0 bases at V and 4 bases at J, with 7 bases between. The CDR3 loop spans 13 amino acids. The CDR3: CASSPPREYEQYF. CDR3 coding DNA: TGTGCCAGCTCACCACCTCGCGAATACGAGCAGTACTTC.

The rearrangement uses TRBV7-2 and TRBJ2-7, with D tentatively TRBD2 (6 bases). CDR3 length equals 16 residues. Trimming left V 3 bases short and J 6 bases short, with 21 bases between. Germline V gene lookup returns CDR1 SGHTA and CDR2 FQGNSA. CDR3 sequence reads: CASSFRDFRIGSEQYF. The CDR3 DNA follows: TGTGCCAGCAGCTTCAGGGACTTCCGAATCGGGAGCGAGCAGTACTTC.

The chain carries TRBV7-9 and TRBJ2-1; 8 bases match TRBD2. V shed 5 bases and J 8 bases; nucleotides not matched to a gene: 14. The CDR3 runs 16 residues. From germline, CDR1 is SEHNR and CDR2 FQNEAQ (reference sequence). For the CDR3, the DNA is TGTGCCAGCAGCCCGAAGTGGGGCGGGGGGAAGGATGAGCAGTTCTTC. Protein: CASSPKWGGGKDEQFF.

This clonotype was seen only once. The chain couples TRBV7-8 to TRBJ2-7; D might be TRBD1 (5 bases). V lost 5 bases and J 2 bases, leaving 16 bases between the germline ends. CDR3 size: 15 residues. The germline V gene encodes CDR1 SGHVS and CDR2 FQNEAQ. The CDR3 here is CASSPQGREAYEQYF. CDR3 nucleotide sequence: TGTGCCAGCAGCCCACAAGGCAGGGAAGCCTACGAGCAGTACTTC.

The chain combines TRBV2 with TRBJ2-1; possibly TRBD1 for D (6 bases). Trimming stripped 9 bases from V and 6 bases from J, with 12 bases between. The CDR3 totals 12 residues. Per the germline V gene, CDR1 is SNHLY and CDR2 is FYNNEI. Written as DNA, the CDR3 is TGTGCCAGTGGGGGCAGTATCAATGAGCAGTTCTTC. This gives the protein CASGGSINEQFF.